Presented here are 16 T cell receptor beta chains from one specimen sequenced in a study of PD-1 blockade in classical Hodgkin lymphoma. There was relapse after autologous stem cell transplantation in every patient, and there was variation in brentuximab vedotin exposure. The table came from immunoSEQ multiplex PCR; TCRdb's copy has only in-frame clones and leaves some out. The sample shows 7,500 to 8,000 clones, 84% of them seen only once. The starting material was peripheral blood mononuclear cells (PBMCs), obtained at baseline. The receptor source for this set is a human donor with classical Hodgkin lymphoma.

The V and J genes are TRBV6-5 and TRBJ2-2; unclear D gene. Trimming stripped 2 bases from V and 3 bases from J, with 10 bases between. This CDR3 has 15 residues. The germline V gene has CDR1 MNHEY and CDR2 SVGAGI. The CDR3 here is CASSYDFSYTGELFF. The CDR3 coding sequence is TGTGCCAGCAGTTACGACTTCTCCTACACCGGGGAGCTGTTTTTT.

The rearrangement joins TRBV14 to TRBJ2-1; 9 bases are shared with TRBD2. J gave up 10 bases and V 7 bases, and 17 bases lay outside the gene matches. The CDR3 runs 16 residues. Germline V CDR1 and CDR2: SGHDN, FVKESK. The DNA for the CDR3 is TGTGCCAGCACCCAGTCGGCTAGCGGGAAATTCGGCGAGCAGTTCTTC. Amino acids: CASTQSASGKFGEQFF.

CDR3 residues: CSVEFGQGINEQYF. The CDR3 DNA is TGCAGCGTTGAGTTTGGACAGGGTATCAACGAGCAGTACTTC. The rearrangement joins TRBV29-1 to TRBJ2-7, with 8 positions matching TRBD1. Germline CDR1 SQVTM, CDR2 ANQGSEA. The CDR3 spans 14 residues. The J segment lost 5 bases and the V segment lost 3 bases, leaving 9 bases of the junction unmatched.

The chain links TRBV18 to TRBJ2-1, with TRBD1 identical over 7 bases. V shed 5 bases, J shed 9 bases, and the junction held 7 bases outside the gene matches. Germline V gene data show CDR1 as KGHSH and CDR2 as LQKENI. CDR3 length: 13 amino acids. The CDR3 nucleotides read TGTGCCAGCTCAGCGACAGGGATGAGTGAGCAGTTCTTC. It codes for CASSATGMSEQFF. Full variable domain (outside the CDR3, taken from reference TRBV18 and TRBJ2-1): NAGVMQNPRHLVRRRGQEARLRCSPMKGHSHVYWYRQLPEEGLKFMVYLQKENIIDESGMPKERFSAEFPKEGPSILRIQQVVRGDSAAYFCASSATGMSEQFFGPGTRLTVL.

Details on this clone: At one of its ends the junction is not consistent with the germline gene, which may arise from a read error. This rearrangement joins TRBV29-1 to TRBJ2-1; D gene unclear. CDR3 length: 11 residues. Germline V gene data show CDR1 as SQVTM and CDR2 as ANQGSEA. Here the CDR3 reads CSVETYNGQFF. The CDR3 DNA sequence: TGCAGCGTTGAAACCTACAATGGGCAGTTCTTC.

The chain is built from TRBV5-8 and TRBJ2-2; 8 positions agree with TRBD2. The CDR3 covers 14 residues. CDR1 and CDR2 (germline): SGHTS, YDEGEE. The V gene end was trimmed by 4 bases and the J gene end by 5 bases; junction bases not matched to a gene: 4. This CDR3 reads CASSTGLATGELFF. The CDR3 nucleotides are TGTGCCAGCAGCACCGGACTAGCAACCGGGGAGCTGTTTTTT.

The J gene is TRBJ2-5, the V gene TRBV5-4, with 8 positions matching TRBD2. Germline V CDR1 and CDR2: SGHNT, YYREEE (reference sequence). This CDR3 spans 15 amino acids. The V segment lost 4 bases and the J segment 1 base; nucleotides outside the gene matches: 6. This chain's CDR3 is CASSVSGSPQETQYF. DNA for the CDR3: TGTGCCAGCAGCGTAAGCGGGAGCCCCCAAGAGACCCAGTACTTC.

This chain connects TRBV5-1 to TRBJ2-1; 9 nucleotides align to TRBD1. J lost 0 bases, V lost 4 bases, and 2 bases had no gene match. The germline gives CDR1 SGHRS, CDR2 YFSETQ. The CDR3 is 15 amino acids. The CDR3 nucleotides read TGCGCCAGCAGCCCGACAGGGGGCTCCTACAATGAGCAGTTCTTC. Translated: CASSPTGGSYNEQFF.

The chain recombines TRBV28 with TRBJ2-7; D unresolved. CDR1 is MDHEN and CDR2 is SYDVKM in the germline V gene. Trimming cost V 4 bases and J 6 bases, with 10 bases left between them. The CDR3 is 12 residues long. CDR3 DNA: TGTGCCAGCAGTTCCCCGGCCACCGAGCAGTACTTC. Residues: CASSSPATEQYF.

In this sample, this clone turned up a few times. The J gene is TRBJ2-3, the V gene TRBV7-2; D might be TRBD2 (5 bases). Germline V gene lookup returns CDR1 SGHTA and CDR2 FQGNSA. V lost 3 bases to trimming and J lost 1 base, with 8 bases between them. This CDR3 spans 14 amino acids. The chain's CDR3 is CASSFARGTDTQYF. For the CDR3, the DNA is TGTGCCAGCAGCTTCGCGCGGGGCACAGATACGCAGTATTTT.

V and J are TRBV19 and TRBJ2-3; TRBD2 matches at 15 bases. J gave up 9 bases and V 3 bases, and 16 bases lay outside the gene matches. The germline CDR1 and CDR2 sequences are LNHDA and SQIVND (reference sequence). The CDR3 length is 19 residues. The DNA for the CDR3 is TGTGCCAGTAGTATTGGCTCCGGGACTAGCGGGAGGACCACAGGAACGCAGTATTTT. Its protein is CASSIGSGTSGRTTGTQYF.

The chain recombines TRBV9 with TRBJ2-2, with D perhaps matching TRBD2 (6 bases). The CDR3 runs to 16 residues. Trimming took off 6 bases at V and 3 bases at J, with 18 bases between the two ends. The germline CDR1 and CDR2 sequences are SGDLS and YYNGEE. CDR3 coding DNA: TGTGCCAGCACTGGCTTCAGCGGGCCAGACACCGGGGAGCTGTTTTTT. Amino acids: CASTGFSGPDTGELFF.

This CDR3 is CASSLSEKLFF. Written as DNA, the CDR3 is TGTGCCAGCAGCTTGAGTGAAAAACTGTTTTTT. The rearrangement joins TRBV7-8 to TRBJ1-4; D ambiguous. V was trimmed by 3 bases and J by 7 bases, leaving 3 bases between them. This CDR3 has 11 amino acids. CDR1 SGHVS and CDR2 FQNEAQ come from the germline V gene.

This clone has a handful of counts. The CDR3 protein is CASSLSRGGVSGELFF. DNA of the CDR3: TGTGCCAGCAGCTTATCAAGGGGAGGGGTGAGCGGGGAGCTGTTTTTT. This chain uses TRBV7-9 with TRBJ2-2; 7 bases fit TRBD2. The V gene's germline CDR1 is SEHNR and CDR2 FQNEAQ (reference sequence). Unmatched junction bases numbered 10, after V lost 2 bases and J lost 7 bases. This CDR3 has 16 amino acids.

The chain is built from TRBV28 and TRBJ2-5, with D possibly matching TRBD1 (6 bases). Gene TRBJ2-7 matches the end of the DNA better, so the J call may be wrong. Germline assignment: CDR1 MDHEN and CDR2 SYDVKM. The CDR3 is 13 residues long. CDR3 coding DNA: TGTGCCAGCAGTTCTTCAGGGACAATCGAGCAGTACTTC. The encoded protein is CASSSSGTIEQYF.

The CDR3 reads CASSLQGAAGYEQYF. DNA of the CDR3: TGTGCCAGCAGCCTACAGGGGGCGGCTGGCTACGAGCAGTACTTC. The V gene is TRBV7-3, the J gene TRBJ2-7; TRBD1 aligns across 9 bases. CDR1 SGHTA and CDR2 FQGTGA come from the germline V gene. Germline trimming cut 5 bases from V and 3 bases from J; bases unmatched to any gene: 8. This CDR3 comprises 15 residues.